These T cell receptor beta chains were read from a single sample in a study of blood T cell repertoires in COVID-19. Assay used: immunoSEQ multiplex PCR; TCRdb lists only in-frame clones, some missing. This table holds about 58,000 clones, around nine tenths found once. The sample taken for sequencing was peripheral blood. These receptors were collected from a woman in her fifties or sixties with active COVID-19. CDR3s include the opening cysteine and the closing phenylalanine or tryptophan. The order of the fields is V gene, J gene, D gene, clone size, CDR3 DNA, CDR3 protein. D genes are given only for firm matches. Only part of the rows carry a size: once, few, many, or a class if the clone is expanded.

V gene: TRBV2
J gene: TRBJ1-1
D gene: NA
clone size: NA
CDR3 DNA: TGTGCCAGCAGTGAAGTGGTAGGGGTAAAGGCTTTCTTT
CDR3 protein: CASSEVVGVKAFF

V gene: TRBV18
J gene: TRBJ1-1
D gene: NA
clone size: NA
CDR3 DNA: TGTGCCAGCTCGCCGGCGGGGTTGTCTGAAGCTTTCTTT
CDR3 protein: CASSPAGLSEAFF

V gene: TRBV10-1
J gene: TRBJ2-2
D gene: NA
clone size: NA
CDR3 DNA: TGCGCCAGCAGTGAGTCCTACGGGGAGCTGTTTTTT
CDR3 protein: CASSESYGELFF

V gene: TRBV6-5
J gene: TRBJ1-2
D gene: NA
clone size: NA
CDR3 DNA: TGTGCCAGCCGTAGCCCAGGGGTGGCTGGCTACACCTTC
CDR3 protein: CASRSPGVAGYTF

V gene: TRBV5-1
J gene: TRBJ2-7
D gene: TRBD2
clone size: NA
CDR3 DNA: TGCGCCAGCAGCAGGGCTAGCGGGGGGCAGAGCTCCTACGAGCAGTACTTC
CDR3 protein: CASSRASGGQSSYEQYF

V gene: TRBV15
J gene: TRBJ1-2
D gene: TRBD1
clone size: NA
CDR3 DNA: TGTGCCACCAGCAGAGTTGGTCCGACAGGGCTAAATAACTATGGCTACACCTTC
CDR3 protein: CATSRVGPTGLNNYGYTF

V gene: TRBV6-6
J gene: TRBJ1-2
D gene: NA
clone size: NA
CDR3 DNA: TGTGCCAGCAGTTACGACCGGGTTTCGGGCTACACCTTC
CDR3 protein: CASSYDRVSGYTF

V gene: TRBV7-2
J gene: TRBJ2-1
D gene: TRBD2
clone size: NA
CDR3 DNA: TGTGCCAGCAGTTCCGGGACTAGCTCCTACAATGAGCAGTTCTTC
CDR3 protein: CASSSGTSSYNEQFF

V gene: TRBV4-1
J gene: TRBJ1-2
D gene: TRBD1
clone size: NA
CDR3 DNA: TGCGCCAGCAGGCGACAGGGGTTAAAAGACTATGGCTACACCTTC
CDR3 protein: CASRRQGLKDYGYTF

V gene: TRBV7-3
J gene: TRBJ1-1
D gene: TRBD1
clone size: NA
CDR3 DNA: TGTGCCAGCAGCCCGACAGGGTATAACACTGAAGCTTTCTTT
CDR3 protein: CASSPTGYNTEAFF

V gene: TRBV5-1
J gene: TRBJ2-1
D gene: NA
clone size: NA
CDR3 DNA: TGCGCCAGCAGTCCCGGAGGGGCGGGGAGCAATGAGCAGTTCTTC
CDR3 protein: CASSPGGAGSNEQFF

V gene: TRBV27
J gene: TRBJ2-2
D gene: NA
clone size: NA
CDR3 DNA: TGTGCCAGCAGTTTAAAGGGGGGGGCCTGGCCCGGGGAGCTGTTTTTT
CDR3 protein: CASSLKGGAWPGELFF

V gene: TRBV19
J gene: TRBJ1-5
D gene: NA
clone size: few
CDR3 DNA: TGTGCCAGTAGGGGGAGGGGCCAGGGGAATCAGCCCCAGCATTTT
CDR3 protein: CASRGRGQGNQPQHF

V gene: TRBV3-1/TRBV3-2
J gene: TRBJ2-2
D gene: NA
clone size: NA
CDR3 DNA: TGTGCCAGCAGCCAAGAAAGTCGACAGAAATACACCGGGGAGCTGTTTTTT
CDR3 protein: CASSQESRQKYTGELFF

V gene: TRBV4-3
J gene: TRBJ2-7
D gene: TRBD2
clone size: NA
CDR3 DNA: TGCGCCAGCAGCAAGCGGGGGGCCCGTGGCGACGAGCAGTACTTC
CDR3 protein: CASSKRGARGDEQYF

V gene: TRBV5-1
J gene: TRBJ2-3
D gene: TRBD2
clone size: NA
CDR3 DNA: TGCGCCAGCAGCTCCGCGGGAGGCACAAATACGCAGTATTTT
CDR3 protein: CASSSAGGTNTQYF

V gene: TRBV19
J gene: TRBJ1-3
D gene: TRBD1
clone size: once
CDR3 DNA: TGTGCCAGTAGTATGAGAGCTTCCGGGACAGGGACCACTCCGAGGACCATATATTTT
CDR3 protein: CASSMRASGTGTTPRTIYF